The T cell receptor beta chain under discussion was sequenced for a study of identical twins. The V gene's germline CDR1 is MDHEN and CDR2 SYDVKM. V lost 4 bases and J lost 4, with 15 bases in between. This CDR3 is built from 15 residues. Whole-study findings and limits: Out-of-frame alpha sequences shared between twins exhibited an excess of low generation probability. Zero-insertion analyses might be partly confounded by invariant T cells like MAIT and iNKT.

TCRdb used MiXCR to reprocess the 5' RACE reads, holding one entry per CDR3 protein. The sample yields 700,000 to 950,000 distinct CDR3 sequences, roughly 12% seen once. There are a few counts of this clonotype. Its antigen is not identified. The same sample was also studied in work on yellow fever vaccine responses in identical twins.

This chain joins TRBV28 and TRBJ2-3; D is perhaps TRBD1 or TRBD2 (5 bases each). This receptor was obtained from a woman between 18 and 29 years old in good health. Source material: PBMCs. Here the CDR3 reads CASSYPGPGADTQYF. DNA of the CDR3: TGTGCCAGCAGTTACCCGGGACCCGGGGCAGATACGCAGTATTTT.